The text below deals with one T cell receptor (beta chain). Its target is unknown. This entry is derived from a study of naive and memory T cell subsets. Study-level points and caveats: From naive to CM, EM and EMRA, diversity decreased and Gini increased. Naive and memory subsets had different power law exponents for TCR abundance.

Two oligonucleotides, mixed equimolar, formed the beta constant-region primer covering TRBC1 and TRBC2. Nested alpha and beta constant-region primers with the SP2 primer drove four PCR rounds on ligated cDNA. TCRdb itself ran the UMI-ligation and nested PCR reads through MiXCR, one entry per CDR3 protein. The sample yields tens of thousands of distinct CDR3 sequences, approximately 9.2% seen once. The CDR3 has 16 residues. V lost 0 bases and J lost 4; bases outside the gene matches: 8. The chain joins TRBV12-3 or TRBV12-4 to TRBJ1-1, with 7 nucleotides matching TRBD1. The clonotype was recovered from a human donor in good health. The sequenced sample was naive CD8+ T cells from blood. Here the CDR3 DNA reads TGTGCCAGCAGTTTAGCGATAAGGGGGCCCTCCACTGAAGCTTTCTTT. Protein product: CASSLAIRGPSTEAFF.